Described below is a single TCR beta chain sequence and its context. Antigen unknown. The data originate from a study of graft-versus-host responses after intestinal transplantation. About the study: Transplant recipients had multivisceral, liver-intestinal, or isolated intestinal grafts. Findings and caveats of the study: GvH clones appeared in recipient marrow, some first in ileum or blood.

Measured with immunoSEQ multiplex PCR; TCRdb has only the in-frame clones, and not every one. This repertoire shows about 86,000 clones, less than 90% found once; its top ten account for roughly 0.28%. Sequencing was performed on unstimulated CD4+ T cells sorted from spleen or lymph node cells, taken before transplant. The source is a human donor who was the organ donor for an intestinal transplant.

The CDR3 loop reads CASSWDYSYEQYF. CDR3 coding DNA: TGCGCCAGCAGTTGGGACTACTCCTACGAGCAGTACTTC. The chain joins TRBV23-1 to TRBJ2-7, with 7 bases identical to TRBD2. TRBV23-1 is an ORF, with its function uncertain. The V gene end was trimmed by 5 bases and the J gene end by 0 bases; junction bases not matched to a gene: 1. The CDR3 runs to 13 residues.